Presented here are 26 T cell receptor beta chains from one specimen sequenced in a study of T-cell reconstitution after alpha-beta-depleted transplantation in children. TCRbeta library preparation incorporated unique molecular identifiers. TCRdb analysed the PCR reads with MiXCR anew, one entry per CDR3 protein. The sample holds 200,000 or so distinct CDR3 sequences, 7.5% to 9.5% seen once. The source material was PBMCs, mostly from graft donor cells, sampled 360 days after TCRalphabeta/CD19-depleted stem cell transplant. All receptors come from a male patient aged 2 to 10 who had a stem cell transplant for acute myeloid leukemia, so the T cells may come from the graft donor.

This clonotype came up many times. The V and J genes are TRBV20-1 and TRBJ2-3, with D possibly matching TRBD1 (5 bases). Trimming took off 5 bases at V and 1 base at J, with 10 bases between the two ends. Germline CDR1 and CDR2: DFQATT and SNEGSKA (reference sequence). The CDR3 length is 13 residues. CDR3 bases: TGCAGTGCTTGGCGACAGCGCACAGATACGCAGTATTTT. Translation: CSAWRQRTDTQYF.

This rearrangement joins TRBV6-1 to TRBJ1-2; no firm D call. From germline, CDR1 is MNHNS and CDR2 SASEGT. There are 13 residues in the CDR3. V was cut by 2 bases and J by 4 bases, with 8 bases left in between. The CDR3 loop reads CASSELVGYGYTF. The CDR3, as DNA: TGTGCCAGCAGTGAATTGGTAGGCTATGGCTACACCTTC.

This clonotype occurred a few times. V is TRBV7-9 and J is TRBJ2-1, with 12 bases fitting TRBD2. Germline lookup yields CDR1 SEHNR and CDR2 FQNEAQ (reference sequence). The CDR3 is made up of 14 amino acids. As DNA, the CDR3 is TGTGCACAGGGACTAGCGGGCTTCTCGGGTGAGCAGTTCTTC. Protein: CAQGLAGFSGEQFF.

The table lists this clonotype with many counts. This chain's CDR3 is CATSGGRITDTQYF. DNA for the CDR3: TGTGCCACCAGTGGTGGGAGGATCACAGATACGCAGTATTTT. The V gene is TRBV24-1, the J gene TRBJ2-3; maybe TRBD2 (6 bases). Germline V gene data show CDR1 as KGHDR and CDR2 as SFDVKD. The CDR3 covers 14 residues. V dropped 5 bases and J dropped 2 bases, with 10 bases sitting between them.

The chain employs TRBV30 and TRBJ2-1; D may be TRBD2 (6 bases). The CDR3 consists of 13 residues. The V end lost 3 bases, the J end lost 9 bases, and 15 bases lay between the germline ends. Germline CDR1 GTSNPN, CDR2 SVGIG (reference sequence). CDR3 protein: CAWSPDRRGEQFF. The CDR3 DNA reads TGTGCCTGGAGCCCTGACCGGCGGGGTGAGCAGTTCTTC.

This clonotype has ten or more counts. The rearrangement links TRBV6-5 to TRBJ1-3; D is undetermined. The CDR3 has 14 amino acids. The V gene's germline CDR1 is MNHEY and CDR2 SVGAGI. Trimming left V 4 bases short and J 3 bases short, with 10 bases between. CDR3 coding DNA: TGTGCCAGCAGTTTCTTAGACCATGGAAACACCATATATTTT. Its translation: CASSFLDHGNTIYF.

This clonotype was recorded a few times. The rearrangement links TRBV7-3 to TRBJ1-1; TRBD1 matches at 10 bases. The germline gives CDR1 SGHTA, CDR2 FQGTGA. The V gene end was trimmed by 5 bases and the J gene end by 6 bases; junction bases not matched to a gene: 9. The CDR3 loop spans 15 amino acids. For the CDR3, the DNA is TGTGCCAGCAGCCGGACAGGGGGGTTTGCATCTGAAGCTTTCTTT. It yields the protein CASSRTGGFASEAFF.

V usage is TRBV20-1 and J usage is TRBJ2-1, with 8 positions matching TRBD1. This CDR3 is built from 14 residues. Germline CDR1 is DFQATT and CDR2 is SNEGSKA (reference sequence). With 6 bases clipped from V and 3 bases from J, the junction kept 7 bases outside the gene matches. The CDR3 DNA is TGCAGTGCGCGGACAGGGATGTTCTACAATGAGCAGTTCTTC. This sequence encodes CSARTGMFYNEQFF.

At least ten counts were recorded for this clonotype. This chain connects TRBV29-1 to TRBJ2-2; D not certain. Germline-derived CDR1 and CDR2 are SQVTM and ANQGSEA. The CDR3 runs 10 residues. V was cut by 4 bases and J by 5 bases, with 2 bases left in between. The CDR3 spells CSVGTGELFF. DNA of the CDR3: TGCAGCGTTGGAACCGGGGAGCTGTTTTTT.

This clonotype was detected a few times. The chain combines TRBV7-2 with TRBJ2-1; 8 positions agree with TRBD2. V was clipped by 1 base and J by 7 bases; unmatched bases: 3. CDR1 is SGHTA and CDR2 is FQGNSA in the germline V gene. The CDR3 extends over 14 amino acids. The CDR3 loop is CASSLGREANEQFF. The CDR3 region has the DNA TGTGCCAGCAGCTTAGGGCGGGAGGCAAATGAGCAGTTCTTC.

This chain connects TRBV12-3 or TRBV12-4 to TRBJ2-7, with TRBD2 as a possible D gene (5 bases). The germline V and J ends were trimmed by 4 bases and 6 bases, with 10 bases remaining between them. The CDR3 spans 12 residues. DNA for the CDR3: TGTGCCAGCAGTTCAAACAGCGGCGAGCAGTACGTC. It encodes CASSSNSGEQYV.

The table lists this clonotype with a few counts. This chain uses TRBV14 with TRBJ1-1, with TRBD1 as a possible D gene (6 bases). This CDR3 region has 15 residues. Deletions cut 4 bases from V and 6 bases from J, with 18 bases between. The germline gives CDR1 SGHDN, CDR2 FVKESK. The CDR3 DNA sequence: TGTGCCAGCAGCCGGGTGGGGGCTCAGGTTGCTGAAGCTTTCTTT. Its protein product is CASSRVGAQVAEAFF.

This clonotype has just a few counts. The chain employs TRBV7-9 and TRBJ2-1; 8 bases align to TRBD1. The V gene's germline CDR1 is SEHNR and CDR2 FQNEAQ (reference sequence). With 11 bases clipped from V and 7 bases from J, the junction kept 10 bases outside the gene matches. The CDR3 extends over 13 amino acids. CDR3 nucleotides: TGTGCCGCCGACAGGGGATGGGAAAATGAGCAGTTCTTC. Translated, it gives CAADRGWENEQFF.

The chain joins TRBV29-1 to TRBJ2-3; TRBD2 matches at 13 bases. V lost 7 bases, J lost 6 bases, and 7 bases stayed unmatched. CDR3 length: 14 residues. Germline CDR1 SQVTM, CDR2 ANQGSEA. CDR3 residues: CSGRTSGSTDTQYF. CDR3 nucleotides: TGCAGCGGGAGGACTAGCGGGAGTACCGATACGCAGTATTTT.

The chain uses TRBV12-2 and TRBJ2-7; TRBD2, the table's D call, was not compared with the DNA. TRBV12-2 is an annotated pseudogene. The CDR3 sequence is 14 residues long. CDR3 protein: CASRPYQPPTLSYV. In DNA form, the CDR3 reads TGTGCAAGTCGCCCATACCAACCTCCGACCCTATCGTACGTC.

This clonotype has a handful of counts. J is TRBJ1-2 and V is TRBV29-1; D uncertain. Trimming shortened V by 3 bases and J by 2 bases, and 19 bases separated the two germline ends. The CDR3 runs 16 residues. CDR1 and CDR2 (germline): SQVTM, ANQGSEA. The CDR3 DNA is TGCAGCGTTGAGATGCGGACGGAGGCCCCAAACTATGGCTACACCTTC. Translating gives CSVEMRTEAPNYGYTF.

The rearrangement links TRBV19 to TRBJ2-5; D call uncertain. The CDR3 loop spans 14 amino acids. Germline V gives CDR1 LNHDA, CDR2 SQIVND (reference sequence). V shed 6 bases and J shed 0 bases, with 11 bases lying between them. CDR3 nucleotides: TGTGCCAGTAGGCGGACCGAGTACCAAGAGACCCAGTACTTC. Its protein product is CASRRTEYQETQYF.

V gene TRBV5-6 combines with J gene TRBJ1-6; D remains ambiguous. Germline CDR1 is SGHDT and CDR2 is YYEEEE. V was shortened by 0 bases and J by 6 bases, with 7 bases between the two germline ends. CDR3 length equals 14 residues. CDR3 sequence: CASSLGPINSPLHF. CDR3 bases: TGTGCCAGCAGCTTGGGACCGATTAATTCACCCCTCCACTTT.

V gene TRBV5-1 combines with J gene TRBJ2-1, with 11 bases that match TRBD2. The J segment lost 3 bases and the V segment lost 6 bases, leaving 20 bases of the junction unmatched. The length of the CDR3 is 20 residues. The germline V gene encodes CDR1 SGHRS and CDR2 YFSETQ. The CDR3 nucleotides are TGCGCCAGCACAGTGAGGGGACCGGGACTAGCGGCAAGTCTCTACAATGAGCAGTTCTTC. Residues: CASTVRGPGLAASLYNEQFF.

This clonotype was found a few times. This sequence joins TRBV5-1 and TRBJ2-5, with D perhaps given as TRBD1 or TRBD2 (5 bases each). Per germline, CDR1 SGHRS and CDR2 YFSETQ. The CDR3 has 16 residues. The V end was cut by 4 bases, the J end by 7 bases, with 23 bases between. The DNA of the CDR3 is TGCGCCAGCAGCCCCCCCGCAGGGAGAGTAATGGGGACCCAGTACTTC. Its protein product is CASSPPAGRVMGTQYF.

This clonotype was found many times. V gene TRBV12-3 or TRBV12-4 combines with J gene TRBJ2-7; D uncertain. This CDR3 has 13 residues. Trimming pared 5 bases from V and 0 bases from J, leaving 8 bases between. The CDR3 DNA reads TGTGCCAGCAGTAGGCGGAACTCCTACGAGCAGTACTTC. Protein product: CASSRRNSYEQYF.

This clonotype was found many times. The chain is built from TRBV7-2 and TRBJ2-7; no firm D call. The V and J ends lost 7 bases and 3 bases respectively, with 13 bases between them. The V gene's germline CDR1 is SGHTA and CDR2 FQGNSA. This CDR3 is 13 amino acids long. In nucleotides, the CDR3 is TGTGCCAGCACGCCCCAGAAGGGCTACGAGCAGTACTTC. This translates into CASTPQKGYEQYF.

A word on this clonotype: A much bigger clone sits one base away, suggesting this may be a read error. Because the CDR3 is missing its conserved closing phenylalanine or tryptophan, this is likely a read error. The V call is TRBV4-1, the J call TRBJ1-3; D is ambiguous. Germline assignment: CDR1 MGHRA and CDR2 YSYEKL. The CDR3 runs to 14 residues. V was trimmed by 1 base and J by 3 bases, leaving 7 bases between them. Here the CDR3 DNA reads TGCGCCAGCAGCCAAGGCGAGAATGGAAACACCATATATTCT. It specifies CASSQGENGNTIYS.

A few counts support this clonotype. The genes are TRBV29-1 and TRBJ2-7; 9 bases match TRBD2. The CDR3 consists of 13 residues. Germline lookup yields CDR1 SQVTM and CDR2 ANQGSEA. The V gene end was trimmed by 7 bases and the J gene end by 2 bases; junction bases not matched to a gene: 6. DNA for the CDR3: TGCAGCGCGAGCGGGAGGTTGACCTACGAGCAGTACTTC. This sequence encodes CSASGRLTYEQYF.

The chain couples TRBV6-4 to TRBJ1-1; weak D call: TRBD1 (6 bases). Germline CDR1 and CDR2: MRHNA and SNTAGT. The germline V and J ends were trimmed by 4 bases and 1 base, with 10 bases remaining between them. The CDR3 is 14 amino acids. The CDR3 coding sequence is TGTGCCAGCAGTGCTACAGGGACGAACACTGAAGCTTTCTTT. This sequence encodes CASSATGTNTEAFF.

This clonotype was recorded at least ten times. CDR3 in DNA: TGTGCCAGCAGCCAAGATTTAGGTCCCGGGGAGCTGTTTTTT. Protein product: CASSQDLGPGELFF. J is TRBJ2-2 and V is TRBV3-1; no firm D call. This CDR3 comprises 14 residues. The germline gives CDR1 LGHDT, CDR2 YNNKEL (reference sequence). V was cut by 0 bases and J by 6 bases, with 8 bases left in between.